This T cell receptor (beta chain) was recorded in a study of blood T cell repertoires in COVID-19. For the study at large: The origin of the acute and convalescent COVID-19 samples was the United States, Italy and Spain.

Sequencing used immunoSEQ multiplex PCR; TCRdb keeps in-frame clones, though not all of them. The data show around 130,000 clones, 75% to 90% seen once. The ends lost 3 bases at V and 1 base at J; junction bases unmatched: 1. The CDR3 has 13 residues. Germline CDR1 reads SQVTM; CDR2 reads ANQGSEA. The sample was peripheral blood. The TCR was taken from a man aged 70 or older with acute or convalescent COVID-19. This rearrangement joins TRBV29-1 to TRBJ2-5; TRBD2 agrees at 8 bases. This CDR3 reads CSVDRGGQETQYF. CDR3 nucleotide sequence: TGCAGCGTTGACCGGGGGGGCCAAGAGACCCAGTACTTC.